Below, 3 T cell receptor beta chains from the same sample are listed, as sequenced in a study of shared clonotypes between healthy human individuals. The data were produced by immunoSEQ multiplex PCR, yet TCRdb's version contains in-frame clones alone and is incomplete. The sample records about 450,000 clones, about 80% being singletons. Specimen: PBMCs. These receptor sequences come from a woman in her 40s in good health. Some clones in this sample may be carry-over from other donors' samples.

The sample holds one count of this clone. The rearrangement uses TRBV11-2 and TRBJ1-4; tentative D call: TRBD1 (5 bases). The germline CDR1 and CDR2 sequences are SGHAT and FQNNGV. The CDR3 runs to 15 residues. The germline V and J ends were trimmed by 4 bases and 7 bases, with 16 bases remaining between them. The CDR3 reads CASSWGGRAGEKLFF. DNA of the CDR3: TGTGCCAGCAGCTGGGGGGGGAGGGCTGGTGAAAAACTGTTTTTT.

The genes are TRBV7-9 and TRBJ2-7; 7 nucleotides match TRBD2. Germline V gene data show CDR1 as SEHNR and CDR2 as FQNEAQ (reference sequence). V lost 4 bases, J lost 7 bases, and 13 bases stayed unmatched. This CDR3 is 15 amino acids long. In nucleotides, the CDR3 is TGTGCCAGCAGCTCCGACGGGACTATGGTAGGAGAGCAGTACTTC. Translating it yields CASSSDGTMVGEQYF. The whole variable domain, filled in from reference TRBV7-9 and TRBJ2-7, reads DTGVSQNPRHKITKRGQNVTFRCDPISEHNRLYWYRQTLGQGPEFLTYFQNEAQLEKSRLLSDRFSAERPKGSFSTLEIQRTEQGDSAMYLCASSSDGTMVGEQYFGPGTRLTVT.

This clone was observed once. The V call is TRBV28, the J call TRBJ1-5; TRBD1 matches at 11 bases. This CDR3 spans 18 amino acids. Germline V gene sequence: CDR1 MDHEN, CDR2 SYDVKM. V was clipped by 3 bases and J by 4 bases; unmatched bases: 11. The CDR3 coding sequence is TGTGCCAGCAGTTTCCGGCGGGGGACAGGGGGTGCAAATCAGCCCCAGCATTTT. It yields the protein CASSFRRGTGGANQPQHF.